The 22 T cell receptor beta chains given below trace back to one sample, sequenced in a study of T cell repertoires in cytomegalovirus infection. These receptors' targets are unknown. MiXCR was run by TCRdb on the reads, yielding one entry per CDR3 protein. The table includes roughly 500,000 distinct CDR3 sequences, about 42% detected once. The sequencing here drew on cultured PBMCs, taken from culture after CMV antigen stimulation. These receptors all come from a human donor in good health (CMV status not recorded). Some clones in this sample may be carry-over from other donors' samples.

The gene calls are TRBV6-5 and TRBJ2-2; D is undetermined. This CDR3 spans 15 amino acids. The V gene lost 0 bases and the J gene lost 6 bases, with 11 bases spanning the gap. CDR1 and CDR2 from the germline V gene are MNHEY and SVGAGI. The CDR3 DNA follows: TGTGCCAGCAGTTACTCTCGGTCGCGACCCGGGGAGCTGTTTTTT. It encodes CASSYSRSRPGELFF.

This clonotype was observed a few times. This chain connects TRBV5-1 to TRBJ2-1; D is unclear. The CDR3 is 14 residues long. V dropped 7 bases and J dropped 0 bases, with 11 bases sitting between them. Germline CDR1 reads SGHRS; CDR2 reads YFSETQ. The CDR3 sequence is CASGLTPSYNEQFF. The CDR3 DNA reads TGCGCCAGCGGATTAACCCCCTCCTACAATGAGCAGTTCTTC.

The chain is built from TRBV7-2 and TRBJ2-2, with TRBD1 matching over 8 bases. The V and J ends lost 4 bases and 2 bases, in that order; junction bases with no gene match: 6. The CDR3 runs to 16 residues. Looked up from germline, CDR1 is SGHTA and CDR2 is FQGNSA. This chain's CDR3 is CASSSRGLANTGELFF. The CDR3 nucleotides read TGTGCCAGCAGCTCCAGGGGGCTTGCAAACACCGGGGAGCTGTTTTTT.

This clonotype came up a few times. The J gene is TRBJ1-5, the V gene TRBV12-3 or TRBV12-4; 8 bases are a match to TRBD1. V was pared by 7 bases and J by 1 base, with 6 bases of the junction left unmatched. This CDR3 is 15 amino acids long. The CDR3 reads CASKNQGASNQPQHF. The CDR3 nucleotides are TGTGCCAGCAAAAATCAGGGGGCGAGCAATCAGCCCCAGCATTTT.

The V and J genes are TRBV27 and TRBJ2-2; D is tentatively TRBD1 or TRBD2 (5 bases each). CDR3 length: 17 amino acids. CDR1 is MNHEY and CDR2 is SMNVEV in the germline V gene (reference sequence). The V and J ends lost 7 bases and 6 bases respectively, with 24 bases between them. CDR3 in DNA: TGTGCCAGCACCTCTTCGAGGGGCAGAAATTGGGCCGGGGAGCTGTTTTTT. Protein: CASTSSRGRNWAGELFF.

The rearrangement links TRBV4-3 to TRBJ2-5; TRBD1 aligns across 7 bases. Trimming cost V 3 bases and J 2 bases; bases outside gene matches: 6. Germline loops: CDR1 LGHNA, CDR2 YSLEER. This CDR3 has 15 residues. The CDR3 nucleotides are TGCGCCAGCAGCCACCGTGGGGACAGTCAAGAGACCCAGTACTTC. It yields the protein CASSHRGDSQETQYF.

The chain couples TRBV7-8 to TRBJ2-1; 8 bases fit TRBD2. Germline V gene lookup returns CDR1 SGHVS and CDR2 FQNEAQ. There are 15 residues in the CDR3. V gave up 5 bases and J gave up 6 bases; unmatched junction bases: 9. As DNA, the CDR3 is TGTGCCAGCAGCCTCGCCGGGACTAGTTTCAATGAGCAGTTCTTC. It specifies CASSLAGTSFNEQFF. Filled out from reference TRBV7-8 and TRBJ2-1, the complete variable domain reads GAGVSQSPRYKVAKRGQDVALRCDPISGHVSLFWYQQALGQGPEFLTYFQNEAQLDKSGLPSDRFFAERPEGSVSTLKIQRTQQEDSAVYLCASSLAGTSFNEQFFGPGTRLTVL.

The rearrangement joins TRBV19 to TRBJ2-5, with D possibly TRBD2 on 5 matching bases. There are 15 residues in the CDR3. The V end lost 3 bases, the J end lost 6 bases, and 17 bases lay between the germline ends. In germline, CDR1 is LNHDA, CDR2 SQIVND (reference sequence). In nucleotides, the CDR3 is TGTGCCAGTAGTATCGGTCTAGCAGGAGACCAGACCCAGTACTTC. It translates to CASSIGLAGDQTQYF.

The rearrangement joins TRBV7-8 to TRBJ2-3; 11 nucleotides align to TRBD2. V was clipped by 0 bases and J by 2 bases; unmatched bases: 13. Germline V CDR1 and CDR2: SGHVS, FQNEAQ. The CDR3 spans 20 residues. The CDR3: CASSLARPSGRLGPTDTQYF. CDR3 bases: TGTGCCAGCAGCTTAGCGCGTCCTAGCGGGAGGTTGGGCCCCACAGATACGCAGTATTTT.

The rearrangement links TRBV19 to TRBJ2-3; D may be TRBD1 or TRBD2 (6 bases each). The CDR3 sequence is 16 residues long. CDR1 is LNHDA and CDR2 is SQIVND in the germline V gene (reference sequence). V shed 3 bases and J shed 5 bases, with 18 bases lying between them. The CDR3 loop reads CASSIEGGRIGDTQYF. CDR3 in DNA: TGTGCCAGTAGTATCGAAGGGGGGAGGATTGGAGATACGCAGTATTTT.

The J gene is TRBJ1-2, the V gene TRBV15; a weak D match, TRBD1 (6 bases). There are 12 residues in the CDR3. Germline V gives CDR1 LNHNV, CDR2 YYDKDF (reference sequence). The ends were cut back, 5 bases at V and 6 bases at J, with 10 bases in the middle. The CDR3 coding sequence is TGTGCCACCAGCGCCGGGACACATGGCTACACCTTC. Its protein is CATSAGTHGYTF.

This clonotype was detected a few times. V usage is TRBV12-3 or TRBV12-4 and J usage is TRBJ1-3; D perhaps matches TRBD1 (6 bases). Trimming took 6 bases from V and 2 from J, leaving 26 bases between them. CDR3 length: 19 amino acids. The CDR3 spells CASSSGRRGLVRTGNTIYF. DNA for the CDR3: TGTGCCAGCAGCAGCGGGAGGCGGGGGCTAGTGAGGACTGGAAACACCATATATTTT.

This chain connects TRBV12-3 or TRBV12-4 to TRBJ1-4; D not resolved. Trimming removed 6 bases from V and 3 bases from J, with 8 bases in between. CDR3 length: 13 amino acids. In nucleotides, the CDR3 is TGTGCCAGCAGACCCGGGGCTAATGAAAAACTGTTTTTT. This translates into CASRPGANEKLFF.

V and J are TRBV12-3 or TRBV12-4 and TRBJ2-2; the match to TRBD2 covers 11 bases. After removal of 8 bases from V and 5 bases from J, the junction contained 16 bases not matched to a gene. CDR3 length: 18 amino acids. CDR3 in DNA: TGTGCCAGCCGCTTGGGGATACTAGCGGGAGTAGGGACCGGGGAGCTGTTTTTT. It translates to CASRLGILAGVGTGELFF.

The chain combines TRBV7-2 with TRBJ2-1, with a weak D call TRBD1 (5 bases). Between the trimmed V and J ends, which lost 2 bases and 8 bases, there was a span of 16 bases. The CDR3 consists of 15 residues. CDR1 is SGHTA, CDR2 FQGNSA, per germline. This CDR3 is CASSLLGRGYDEQFF. CDR3 DNA sequence: TGTGCCAGCAGCTTACTGGGTAGGGGATACGATGAGCAGTTCTTC.

This clonotype was detected only a few times. The gene calls are TRBV7-2 and TRBJ1-1; TRBD1 matches at 7 bases. Germline lookup yields CDR1 SGHTA and CDR2 FQGNSA. After removal of 3 bases from V and 6 bases from J, the junction contained 4 bases not matched to a gene. The CDR3 is 13 residues long. In nucleotides, the CDR3 is TGTGCCAGCAGCTTCGGGACAGAACCTGAAGCTTTCTTT. Residues: CASSFGTEPEAFF.

V usage is TRBV28 and J usage is TRBJ2-7; possible D gene TRBD1, 6 bases. From germline, CDR1 is MDHEN and CDR2 SYDVKM. This CDR3 spans 15 amino acids. V shed 6 bases and J shed 2 bases, with 17 bases lying between them. The CDR3 here is CASSPGEPSAYEQYF. CDR3 sequence (DNA): TGTGCCAGCAGCCCAGGGGAACCATCCGCCTACGAGCAGTACTTC.

The CDR3 protein is CASSLVGGTLFPEQYF. Here the CDR3 DNA reads TGTGCCAGCAGCTTAGTGGGCGGGACACTTTTTCCCGAGCAGTACTTC. The chain is built from TRBV7-9 and TRBJ2-7; D assignment may be TRBD1 or TRBD2 (6 bases each). Trimming removed 1 base at V and 6 bases at J, with 19 bases between. The CDR3 sequence is 16 residues long. CDR1 and CDR2 from the germline V gene are SEHNR and FQNEAQ (reference sequence).

The rearrangement uses TRBV2 and TRBJ2-7; 10 nucleotides match TRBD1. CDR1 is SNHLY and CDR2 is FYNNEI in the germline V gene. The CDR3 consists of 14 residues. With V trimmed by 6 bases and J by 6 bases, 8 bases remained unmatched. The CDR3 is CASSPGQGTSEQYF. Written as DNA, the CDR3 is TGTGCCAGCAGCCCGGGACAGGGGACGAGCGAGCAGTACTTC. Full variable domain (missing parts from reference TRBV2 and TRBJ2-7): EPEVTQTPSHQVTQMGQEVILRCVPISNHLYFYWYRQILGQKVEFLVSFYNNEISEKSEIFDDQFSVERPDGSNFTLKIRSTKLEDSAMYFCASSPGQGTSEQYFGPGTRLTVT.

This clonotype came up a few times. The genes are TRBV28 and TRBJ1-2, with D possibly matching TRBD1 (5 bases). Deletions cut 6 bases from V and 4 bases from J, with 15 bases between. This CDR3 comprises 14 residues. Germline V gene data show CDR1 as MDHEN and CDR2 as SYDVKM. CDR3 in amino acids: CASRAGGGAYGYTF. CDR3 DNA: TGTGCCAGCAGGGCGGGGGGGGGAGCCTATGGCTACACCTTC.

The rearrangement uses TRBV4-1 and TRBJ1-1; D possibly corresponds to TRBD1 (6 bases). This CDR3 is 14 amino acids long. CDR1 MGHRA and CDR2 YSYEKL come from the germline V gene. Trimming removed 5 bases at V and 2 bases at J, with 12 bases between. The CDR3 region is CASSTYGGNTEAFF. The CDR3 bases are TGCGCCAGCAGCACATACGGGGGCAACACTGAAGCTTTCTTT.

The V call is TRBV7-2, the J call TRBJ2-7; 8 bases line up with TRBD2. Germline CDR1 reads SGHTA; CDR2 reads FQGNSA. This CDR3 is 20 amino acids long. Losses at the gene ends were 7 bases for V and 2 bases for J; bases not matched to a gene: 25. The CDR3 loop is CASTLLPGTRGVGGPYEQYF. CDR3 DNA sequence: TGTGCCAGCACCCTTCTACCCGGGACTAGGGGAGTTGGGGGTCCCTACGAGCAGTACTTC.